This T cell receptor beta chain derives from a study of blood T cell repertoires in COVID-19. At the level of the study: Acute and convalescent COVID-19 specimens originated in the United States, Italy and Spain.

Germline trimming cut 6 bases from V and 4 bases from J; bases unmatched to any gene: 8. The CDR3 has 16 residues. CDR1 is MNHEY, CDR2 SMNVEV, per germline (reference sequence). Using immunoSEQ multiplex PCR, the repertoire was profiled, and TCRdb retains in-frame clones only, with some absent. The top ten hold about 1.9% of the sample, which has around 190,000 clones, roughly nine tenths seen once. What was sequenced was peripheral blood. The chain recombines TRBV27 with TRBJ2-1, with 11 bases that match TRBD2. This sequence originates from a man between 18 and 35 years old who had recovered from COVID-19. The CDR3: CASSRAGTSGYNEQFF. The CDR3 DNA follows: TGTGCCAGCAGCCGAGCCGGGACTAGCGGATACAATGAGCAGTTCTTC.